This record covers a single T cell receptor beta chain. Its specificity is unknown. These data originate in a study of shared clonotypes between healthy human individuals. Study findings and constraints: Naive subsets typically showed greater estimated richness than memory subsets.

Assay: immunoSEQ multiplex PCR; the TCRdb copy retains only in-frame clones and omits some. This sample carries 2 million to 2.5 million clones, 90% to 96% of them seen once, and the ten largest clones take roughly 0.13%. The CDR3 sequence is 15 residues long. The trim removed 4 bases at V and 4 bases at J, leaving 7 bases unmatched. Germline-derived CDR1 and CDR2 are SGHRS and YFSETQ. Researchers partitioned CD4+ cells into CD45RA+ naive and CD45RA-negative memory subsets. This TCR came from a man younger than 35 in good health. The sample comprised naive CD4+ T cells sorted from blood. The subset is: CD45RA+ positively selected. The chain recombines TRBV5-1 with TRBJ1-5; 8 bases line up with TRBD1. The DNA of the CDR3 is TGCGCCAGCAGCGGCGGGACAGGCTTGAATCAGCCCCAGCATTTT. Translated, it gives CASSGGTGLNQPQHF.